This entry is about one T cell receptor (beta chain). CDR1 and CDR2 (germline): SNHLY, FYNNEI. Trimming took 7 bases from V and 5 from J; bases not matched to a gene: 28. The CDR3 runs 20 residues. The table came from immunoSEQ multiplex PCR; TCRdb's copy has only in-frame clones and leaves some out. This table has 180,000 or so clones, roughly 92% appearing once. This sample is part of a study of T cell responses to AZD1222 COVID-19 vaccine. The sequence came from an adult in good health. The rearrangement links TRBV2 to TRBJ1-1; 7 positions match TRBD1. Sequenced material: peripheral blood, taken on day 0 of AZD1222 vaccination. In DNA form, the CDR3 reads TGTGCCAGCACCCAAAGTTGGGGGCCGACAGGGAGAAGATGGTGGACTGAAGCTTTCTTT. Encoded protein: CASTQSWGPTGRRWWTEAFF.